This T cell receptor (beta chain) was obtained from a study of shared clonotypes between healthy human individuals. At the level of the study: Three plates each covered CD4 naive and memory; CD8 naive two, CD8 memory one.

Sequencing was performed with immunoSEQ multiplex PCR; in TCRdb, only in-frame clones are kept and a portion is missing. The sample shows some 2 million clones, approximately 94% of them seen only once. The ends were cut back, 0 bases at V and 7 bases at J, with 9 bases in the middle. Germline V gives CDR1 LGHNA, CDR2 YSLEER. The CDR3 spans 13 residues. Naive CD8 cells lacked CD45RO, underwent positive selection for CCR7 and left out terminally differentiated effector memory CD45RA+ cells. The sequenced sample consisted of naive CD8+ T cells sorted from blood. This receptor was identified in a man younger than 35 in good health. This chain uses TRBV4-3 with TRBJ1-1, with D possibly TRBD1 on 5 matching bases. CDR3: CASSQDGGGEAFF. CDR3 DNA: TGCGCCAGCAGCCAAGATGGGGGTGGTGAAGCTTTCTTT.